The T cell receptor (beta chain) under discussion was sequenced for a study of T-cell reconstitution after alpha-beta-depleted transplantation in children (dated by TCRdb to the mid-2010s). Background on the whole study: T-cell immune reconstitution after TCRalphabeta/CD19-depleted allogeneic hematopoietic cell transplantation in children was quantitatively tracked in the study by means of TCR repertoire profiling.

Libraries were constructed by PCR. Sequencing used an Illumina HiSeq 2500. TCR libraries were prepared with molecular barcoding, using unique molecular identifiers to normalize TCRbeta repertoire quantification. TCRdb reprocessed the public reads (quality trimming at Q25 with fastp, clone calling with MiXCR) and kept in-frame beta chains. A single entry per CDR3 protein holds the most common genes and DNA from its merged rows. This sample holds about 210,000 distinct CDR3 sequences; more than 15% were observed only once. The biggest ten clones account for around 44% of the sample. Details on this clonotype: The antigen it recognizes is unknown. Base-call qualities are not available, and no considerably larger clone is one nucleotide away.

Including the terminal cysteine and phenylalanine, the CDR3 comprises 10 residues. Only the CDR3 region is kept as DNA, spanning 30 bases read in frame from base 1. Between the V and J ends, shortened by 10 bases and 3 bases respectively, the junction contains 6 bases. Per the germline V gene (reference sequence), SEHNR is the CDR1 and FQNEAQ is the CDR2. The label giving this sample's treatment or condition can be read as: allogeneic hematopoietic cell transplantation with graft depleted of TCRalphabeta T cells and CD19 B cells. The children who served as transplant recipients had been given grafts of TCRalphabeta/CD19-depleted allogeneic hematopoietic cells. General conclusions and limits of the study: The frequencies of hyperexpanded clones fell over the following months, and after one year, T-cell counts and TCRbeta diversity were mostly attributed to newly produced T cells. In some patients, the high TCRbeta diversity seen at day 60 was put down to recipient T cells and intrathymic progenitors that had survived conditioning. The apparently early recovery of alphabetaT-cell counts about two months after transplant reportedly depended on only several hundred rapidly expanded clones that came from non-depleted graft cells.

The TCR was taken from a male patient aged 2 to 9 who had a stem cell transplant for acute lymphoblastic leukemia, so the T cells may come from the graft donor. The V and J segments used are TRBV7-9 and TRBJ1-1; there is no confident call for the D gene. The sequencing here drew on PBMCs, mostly from graft donor cells, taken 360 days after TCRalphabeta/CD19-depleted stem cell transplant. The CDR3 here reads CATVDTEAFF. Read as DNA, the sequence is TGTGCCACCGTGGACACTGAAGCTTTCTTT.